Listed below are T cell receptor beta chains from one sample, sequenced in a study of CD8 T cells in ankylosing spondylitis. TCRdb reprocessed the 5' RACE reads via MiXCR and lists one record per CDR3 protein. The sample shows 250,000 or so distinct CDR3 sequences, 15% to 20% of them seen only once. Sequences were obtained from blood, either unsorted or a sorted T cell fraction (not recorded which). These receptor sequences come from a male donor with ankylosing spondylitis or in good health (not recorded which). CDR3s include the opening cysteine and the closing phenylalanine or tryptophan. The order of the fields is D gene, J gene, clone size, V gene, CDR3 protein, CDR3 DNA. D genes are given only for firm matches. Clone size, where shown, is once, few, many, or a class for clones that have expanded.

TRBD2,TRBJ2-3,few,TRBV6-4,CASSEGREADTQYF,TGTGCCAGCAGTGAAGGACGGGAGGCAGATACGCAGTATTTT
NA,TRBJ2-3,NA,TRBV5-6,CASSAGTTSTDTQYF,TGTGCCAGCAGCGCCGGGACGACTAGCACAGATACGCAGTATTTT
NA,TRBJ2-2,NA,TRBV7-8,CASSAGWGDGGELFF,TGTGCCAGCAGCGCAGGTTGGGGGGACGGCGGGGAGCTGTTTTTT
TRBD2,TRBJ2-5,few,TRBV29-1,CSVVRREAQETQYF,TGCAGCGTTGTTCGGCGGGAGGCCCAAGAGACCCAGTACTTC
TRBD1,TRBJ1-5,few,TRBV3-1,CASSRGQGEDQPQHF,TGTGCCAGCAGCCGGGGACAGGGAGAGGATCAGCCCCAGCATTTT
NA,TRBJ2-7,NA,TRBV7-2,CASSLSVSGGILTYEQYF,TGTGCCAGCAGCTTATCGGTCTCAGGAGGCATCCTTACTTACGAGCAGTACTTC
TRBD2,TRBJ2-1,few,TRBV12-3/TRBV12-4,CASSPGGYEQFF,TGTGCCAGCAGTCCCGGGGGGTATGAGCAGTTCTTC
NA,TRBJ2-2,NA,TRBV7-8,CASSLSPETGELFF,TGTGCCAGCAGCCTCTCACCGGAGACCGGGGAGCTGTTTTTT
NA,TRBJ2-7,NA,TRBV29-1,CSVEARGGEQYF,TGCAGCGTTGAGGCCAGGGGCGGCGAGCAGTACTTC
TRBD2,TRBJ2-1,NA,TRBV27,CASSLASGNEYNEQFF,TGTGCCAGCAGTTTGGCTAGCGGGAATGAGTACAATGAGCAGTTCTTC
TRBD2,TRBJ2-2,NA,TRBV6-5,CASSLPGLAGDGLFF,TGTGCCAGCAGTTTACCGGGACTAGCGGGTGATGGGCTGTTTTTT
NA,TRBJ2-5,NA,TRBV24-1,CATSRHGQETQYF,TGTGCCACCAGCAGACATGGCCAAGAGACCCAGTACTTC
NA,TRBJ2-2,many,TRBV7-9,CASSLPSGELFF,TGTGCCAGCAGCTTACCTTCCGGGGAGCTGTTTTTT
TRBD1,TRBJ2-7,NA,TRBV29-1,CSVLGQGTAYEQYF,TGCAGCGTGCTGGGACAGGGCACAGCCTACGAGCAGTACTTC
TRBD2,TRBJ2-7,NA,TRBV27,CASRTGTSGIYEQYF,TGTGCCAGCAGAACCGGGACTAGCGGGATCTACGAGCAGTACTTC
NA,TRBJ2-1,many,TRBV7-9,CASSPGLPSSYNEQFF,TGTGCCAGCAGCCCGGGACTCCCAAGCTCCTACAATGAGCAGTTCTTC
TRBD2,TRBJ2-1,NA,TRBV13,CASSPKSGRAYNEQFF,TGTGCCAGCAGCCCCAAGAGCGGGAGGGCCTACAATGAGCAGTTCTTC
NA,TRBJ2-7,few,TRBV10-3,CAISGLSYEQYF,TGTGCCATTTCGGGACTCTCCTACGAGCAGTACTTC
NA,TRBJ1-2,few,TRBV29-1,CSVEFGGGYGYTF,TGCAGCGTTGAGTTCGGGGGTGGCTATGGCTACACCTTC
NA,TRBJ2-1,NA,TRBV27,CASALSRVVMNEQFF,TGTGCCAGCGCGTTGTCCAGGGTGGTAATGAATGAGCAGTTCTTC
TRBD1,TRBJ2-4,few,TRBV20-1,CSARDPDRGRNIQYF,TGCAGTGCTAGGGACCCCGACAGGGGCAGAAACATTCAGTACTTC
NA,TRBJ1-5,few,TRBV6-2/TRBV6-3,CASSHRGLGNQPQHF,TGTGCCAGCAGTCACCGGGGACTGGGCAATCAGCCCCAGCATTTT
TRBD2,TRBJ2-7,NA,TRBV7-9,CASSLGLAGVKEQYF,TGTGCCAGCAGCTTAGGACTAGCGGGAGTAAAGGAGCAGTACTTC
NA,TRBJ2-5,once,TRBV5-1,CASSSGPLSGTPQETQYF,TGCGCCAGCAGCTCAGGTCCGCTTAGCGGCACTCCTCAAGAGACCCAGTACTTC
TRBD1,TRBJ1-2,NA,TRBV29-1,CSVYDGQGPPTNYGYTF,TGCAGCGTTTACGACGGACAGGGACCCCCCACTAACTATGGCTACACCTTC
NA,TRBJ2-7,NA,TRBV12-3/TRBV12-4,CASGGGSSYEQYF,TGTGCCAGCGGGGGGGGCTCCTCCTACGAGCAGTACTTC
NA,TRBJ2-1,NA,TRBV27,CASAQLYHYNEQFF,TGTGCCAGCGCGCAGCTATACCACTACAATGAGCAGTTCTTC
TRBD2,TRBJ2-4,NA,TRBV12-3/TRBV12-4,CASSLWREGAKNIQYF,TGTGCCAGCAGTTTATGGCGGGAGGGAGCCAAAAACATTCAGTACTTC
NA,TRBJ1-3,few,TRBV5-6,CASSLVGNTIYF,TGTGCCAGCAGCTTGGTTGGAAACACCATATATTTT
NA,TRBJ2-7,NA,TRBV7-3,CASSYGGGYEQYF,TGTGCCAGCAGTTATGGTGGGGGTTACGAGCAGTACTTC
TRBD2,TRBJ2-1,NA,TRBV7-3,CASNKAGGPYNEQFF,TGTGCCAGCAACAAAGCGGGAGGGCCGTACAATGAGCAGTTCTTC
NA,TRBJ1-5,NA,TRBV12-3/TRBV12-4,CASSYAPGDQPQHF,TGTGCCAGCAGTTACGCACCCGGGGATCAGCCCCAGCATTTT